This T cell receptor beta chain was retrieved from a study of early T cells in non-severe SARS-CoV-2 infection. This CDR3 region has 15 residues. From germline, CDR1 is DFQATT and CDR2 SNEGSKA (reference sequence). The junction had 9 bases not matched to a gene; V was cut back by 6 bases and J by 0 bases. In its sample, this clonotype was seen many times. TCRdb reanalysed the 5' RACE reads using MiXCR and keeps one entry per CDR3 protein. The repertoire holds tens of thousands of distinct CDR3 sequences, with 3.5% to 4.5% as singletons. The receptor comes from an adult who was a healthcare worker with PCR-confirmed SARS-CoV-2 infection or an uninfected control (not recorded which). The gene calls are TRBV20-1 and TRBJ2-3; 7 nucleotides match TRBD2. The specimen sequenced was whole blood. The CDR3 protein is CSALPSGGSTDTQYF. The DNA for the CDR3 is TGCAGTGCCCTACCGTCGGGGGGAAGCACAGATACGCAGTATTTT.